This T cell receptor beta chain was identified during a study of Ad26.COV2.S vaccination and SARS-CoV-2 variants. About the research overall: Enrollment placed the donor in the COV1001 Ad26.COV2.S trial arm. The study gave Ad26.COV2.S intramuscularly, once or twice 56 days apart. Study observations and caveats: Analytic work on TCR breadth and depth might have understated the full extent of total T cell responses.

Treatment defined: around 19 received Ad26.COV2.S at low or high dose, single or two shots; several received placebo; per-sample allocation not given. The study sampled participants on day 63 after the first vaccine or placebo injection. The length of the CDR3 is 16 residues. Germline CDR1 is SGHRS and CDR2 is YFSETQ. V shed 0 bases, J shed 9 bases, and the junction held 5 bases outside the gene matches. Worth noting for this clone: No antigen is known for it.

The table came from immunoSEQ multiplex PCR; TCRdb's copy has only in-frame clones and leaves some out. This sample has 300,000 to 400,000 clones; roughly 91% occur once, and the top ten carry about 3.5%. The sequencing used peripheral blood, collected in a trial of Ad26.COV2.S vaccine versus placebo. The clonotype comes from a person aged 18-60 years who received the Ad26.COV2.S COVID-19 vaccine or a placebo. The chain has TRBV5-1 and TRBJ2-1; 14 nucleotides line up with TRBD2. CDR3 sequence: CASSLAPGTSGGEQFF. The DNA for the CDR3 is TGCGCCAGCAGCTTGGCCCCCGGGACTAGCGGGGGTGAGCAGTTCTTC.